A single sample is the source of the 31 T cell receptor beta chains below, sequenced in a study of Graves' ophthalmopathy and Graves' hyperthyroidism. RNA served as the template for amplifying TCR beta CDR3 regions. Second-round multiplex PCR came after a first-round RT-PCR that employed HTBI primers. One entry per CDR3 protein, called by TCRdb with MiXCR from the multiplex PCR reads. Altogether hundreds of thousands of distinct CDR3 sequences are present, roughly 40% being singletons, with the ten largest covering approximately 46%. Sequences were obtained from peripheral blood. The receptors derive from an adult man with Graves' ophthalmopathy.

The gene calls are TRBV29-1 and TRBJ1-2, with a possible D match to TRBD1 (5 bases). Germline CDR1 and CDR2: SQVTM and ANQGSEA. The CDR3 sequence is 12 residues long. The V and J ends lost 6 bases and 4 bases respectively, with 12 bases between them. The CDR3 bases are TGCAGCGTAGCTGAGGGGCTCTATGGCTACACCTTC. This encodes CSVAEGLYGYTF. The whole variable domain, filled in from reference TRBV29-1 and TRBJ1-2, reads SAVISQKPSRDICQRGTSLTIQCQVDSQVTMMFWYRQQPGQSLTLIATANQGSEATYESGFVIDKFPISRPNLTFSTLTVSNMSPEDSSIYLCSVAEGLYGYTFGSGTRLTVV.

This clonotype occurred a few times. This chain links TRBV20-1 with TRBJ1-4, with a tentative D call TRBD1 (5 bases). CDR3 size: 14 residues. V lost 6 bases, J lost 5 bases, and 16 bases lay in between. Looked up from germline, CDR1 is DFQATT and CDR2 is SNEGSKA (reference sequence). The DNA of the CDR3 is TGCAGTGCGCCACGTGGGGGACCCAATGAAAAACTGTTTTTT. This gives the protein CSAPRGGPNEKLFF.

The V and J genes are TRBV12-3 or TRBV12-4 and TRBJ1-1; D is undetermined. V was pared by 5 bases and J by 6 bases, with 16 bases between. This CDR3 has 14 amino acids. CDR3 in DNA: TGTGCCAGCAGTCCGACTCCACACGAGGCTGAAGCTTTCTTT. Translation gives CASSPTPHEAEAFF.

A remark on this clonotype: The final CDR3 position lacks the conserved phenylalanine or tryptophan, pointing to a likely read error. The J gene is TRBJ2-6, the V gene TRBV7-9; no clear D gene. Germline V CDR1 and CDR2: SEHNR, FQNEAQ (reference sequence). The CDR3 spans 14 residues. The CDR3: CSSSFLSGANVLTL. The CDR3 bases are TGTTCCAGCAGCTTTCTCTCTGGGGCCAACGTCCTGACTCTC.

The rearrangement links TRBV2 to TRBJ2-2; D is perhaps TRBD1 (5 bases). Trimming stripped 8 bases from V and 5 bases from J, with 18 bases between. CDR1 is SNHLY and CDR2 is FYNNEI in the germline V gene. This CDR3 contains 15 residues. The CDR3: CASASGWGGTGELFF. The CDR3 DNA follows: TGTGCCAGCGCTTCCGGGTGGGGCGGTACCGGGGAGCTGTTTTTT.

In regard to this clonotype: Germline is not matched at one junction end, which may reflect a read error. V and J are TRBV10-3 and TRBJ1-1, with D tentatively TRBD1 (6 bases). The CDR3 runs to 14 residues. CDR1 and CDR2 (germline): ENHRY, SYGVKD. This chain's CDR3 is CASSGIKTGLEAFF. The CDR3 DNA reads as TGTGCCAGCAGTGGTATAAAGACAGGCCTTGAAGCTTTCTTT.

This clonotype was picked up a small number of times. The gene calls are TRBV28 and TRBJ2-5, with D perhaps matching TRBD1 (5 bases). This CDR3 is built from 12 residues. Trimming took 5 bases from V and 6 from J, leaving 10 bases between them. Germline V gene sequence: CDR1 MDHEN, CDR2 SYDVKM. The CDR3 protein is CASSMPGQTQYF. DNA for the CDR3: TGTGCCAGCAGTATGCCAGGGCAGACCCAGTACTTC.

The chain has TRBV10-3 and TRBJ2-3; 9 nucleotides match TRBD1. CDR1 and CDR2 (germline): ENHRY, SYGVKD. Germline trimming cut 3 bases from V and 9 bases from J; bases unmatched to any gene: 10. The CDR3 contains 15 residues. CDR3 sequence (DNA): TGTGCCATCAGTGAAGGAAGACAGGGGGTAGACACGCAGTATTTT. Encoded protein: CAISEGRQGVDTQYF.

This clonotype showed up just once. The V and J genes are TRBV25-1 and TRBJ2-2, with D hard to call. V was cut by 8 bases and J by 5 bases, with 21 bases left in between. This CDR3 is 16 amino acids long. The germline V gene has CDR1 MGHDK and CDR2 SYGVNS. CDR3 nucleotide sequence: TGTGCCAGCTCACCACCGACCGGACCCGAGACCGGGGAGCTGTTTTTT. Encoded protein: CASSPPTGPETGELFF.

CDR3 protein: CASTRGQGWYEQYF. The CDR3 DNA follows: TGTGCCAGCACCCGAGGGCAGGGCTGGTACGAGCAGTACTTC. The V and J genes are TRBV24-1 and TRBJ2-7; D could derive from TRBD1 or TRBD2 (5 bases each). Per the germline V gene, CDR1 is KGHDR and CDR2 is SFDVKD. The CDR3 runs to 14 residues. V was trimmed by 11 bases and J by 4 bases, leaving 20 bases between them.

This clonotype was seen more than once but under ten times. A junction boundary mismatches the germline segment, possibly from a read error. This chain uses TRBV10-3 with TRBJ2-7; tentatively, D is TRBD2 (7 bases). CDR1 is ENHRY and CDR2 is SYGVKD in the germline V gene. The CDR3 runs to 15 residues. The CDR3 region is CASSEGGAGAYEQYF. The CDR3 DNA follows: TGTGCCAGCAGTGAAGGGGGGGCGGGGGCCTACGAGCAGTACTTC.

Comment on this clonotype: The junction does not match germline at one end; this may be a read error. The chain combines TRBV7-2 with TRBJ2-2; possibly TRBD2 for D (6 bases). CDR1 and CDR2 from the germline V gene are SGHTA and FQGNSA. The CDR3 is 18 amino acids. CDR3 protein: CASLPLGRGLRNSGELFF. The CDR3 DNA reads as TGTGCCAGCCTCCCCCTGGGACGGGGACTCAGGAACTCCGGGGAGCTGTTTTTT.

This clonotype was seen only a few times. The CDR3: CSASGLGNYEQYF. The CDR3 bases are TGCAGTGCTAGTGGTCTAGGAAACTACGAGCAGTACTTC. The chain has TRBV20-1 and TRBJ2-7; D remains ambiguous. The CDR3 covers 13 residues. V lost 3 bases to trimming and J lost 3 bases, with 12 bases between them. The germline V gene has CDR1 DFQATT and CDR2 SNEGSKA (reference sequence).

This clonotype was observed a handful of times. This chain links TRBV5-6 with TRBJ1-1, with 7 bases aligning to TRBD1. The junction had 10 bases not matched to a gene; V was cut back by 4 bases and J by 4 bases. The length of the CDR3 is 15 residues. Germline CDR1 and CDR2: SGHDT and YYEEEE. CDR3 sequence reads: CASSPQTGLGTEAFF. The DNA for the CDR3 is TGTGCCAGCAGCCCGCAGACAGGGTTGGGCACTGAAGCTTTCTTT.

This clonotype turned up a few times. The genes are TRBV20-1 and TRBJ1-1; a weak D match, TRBD1 (6 bases). The V end lost 5 bases, the J end lost 5 bases, and 15 bases lay between the germline ends. The CDR3 covers 13 residues. The V gene's germline CDR1 is DFQATT and CDR2 SNEGSKA (reference sequence). The CDR3 protein is CSARHRVRTEAFF. CDR3 sequence (DNA): TGCAGTGCTCGACACAGGGTCCGGACTGAAGCTTTCTTT.

The genes are TRBV25-1 and TRBJ2-2, with TRBD1 identical over 7 bases. Germline CDR1 is MGHDK and CDR2 is SYGVNS. With V trimmed by 6 bases and J by 4 bases, 11 bases remained unmatched. This CDR3 is 16 amino acids long. DNA for the CDR3: TGTGCCAGCAGCCACCGGACAGGTGCTGGCACCGGGGAGCTGTTTTTT. Amino acid sequence: CASSHRTGAGTGELFF.

The rearrangement links TRBV5-1 to TRBJ2-5, with TRBD2 matching over 9 bases. J was trimmed by 5 bases and V by 0 bases; bases with no gene match: 20. Germline V gene sequence: CDR1 SGHRS, CDR2 YFSETQ. CDR3 size: 20 residues. CDR3 amino acids: CASSLEGGLRLAADGETQYF. The CDR3 DNA sequence: TGCGCCAGCAGCTTGGAAGGGGGCCTAAGACTAGCGGCGGATGGGGAGACCCAGTACTTC. The full variable domain, its missing parts supplied by reference TRBV5-1 and TRBJ2-5, is KAGVTQTPRYLIKTRGQQVTLSCSPISGHRSVSWYQQTPGQGLQFLFEYFSETQRNKGNFPGRFSGRQFSNSRSEMNVSTLELGDSALYLCASSLEGGLRLAADGETQYFGPGTRLLVL.

The V call is TRBV19, the J call TRBJ1-5, with 9 bases fitting TRBD1. Germline values: CDR1 LNHDA, CDR2 SQIVND (reference sequence). The CDR3 spans 15 residues. Unmatched junction bases numbered 3, after V lost 1 base and J lost 5 bases. The CDR3 sequence is CASSIGTGGDQPQHF. CDR3 coding DNA: TGTGCCAGTAGTATAGGCACAGGGGGCGATCAGCCCCAGCATTTT.

In its sample, this clonotype was seen a few times. The chain has TRBV5-5 and TRBJ2-5; TRBD2 matches at 10 bases. The J segment lost 5 bases and the V segment lost 4 bases, leaving 8 bases of the junction unmatched. Germline V gives CDR1 SGHKS, CDR2 YYEKEE (reference sequence). The CDR3 has 15 amino acids. As DNA, the CDR3 is TGTGCCAGCAGCGTCAGCGGGGGGGCCGGTGAGACCCAGTACTTC. This codes for CASSVSGGAGETQYF.

The chain uses TRBV5-4 and TRBJ1-1; D remains ambiguous. The CDR3 is made up of 12 amino acids. The V end lost 9 bases, the J end lost 1 base, and 10 bases lay between the germline ends. Germline-derived CDR1 and CDR2 are SGHNT and YYREEE (reference sequence). The CDR3 nucleotides are TGTGCCACCCAGACACAGAACACTGAAGCTTTCTTT. Translation: CATQTQNTEAFF. The complete variable domain, with remaining parts taken from reference TRBV5-4 and TRBJ1-1, reads ETGVTQSPTHLIKTRGQQVTLRCSSQSGHNTVSWYQQALGQGPQFIFQYYREEENGRGNFPPRFSGLQFPNYSSELNVNALELDDSALYLCATQTQNTEAFFGQGTRLTVV.

The chain has TRBV6-5 and TRBJ1-1, with D hard to call. Germline-derived CDR1 and CDR2 are MNHEY and SVGAGI. The CDR3 has 14 residues. Between the trimmed V and J ends, which lost 4 bases and 2 bases, there was a span of 11 bases. The CDR3 region is CASSWARRNTEAFF. CDR3 in DNA: TGTGCCAGCAGTTGGGCAAGAAGAAACACTGAAGCTTTCTTT.

A remark on this clonotype: At one boundary the junction diverges from the germline segment, which might be a read error. This rearrangement joins TRBV7-2 to TRBJ1-2; D remains ambiguous. CDR3 length: 13 residues. Germline loops: CDR1 SGHTA, CDR2 FQGNSA. The CDR3 protein is CASSRPAEKGYTF. As DNA, the CDR3 is TGCGCCAGCAGCCGCCCAGCTGAGAAAGGCTACACCTTC.

The gene calls are TRBV7-9 and TRBJ1-1; the D gene is possibly TRBD1 (5 bases). The CDR3 length is 16 residues. V gave up 5 bases and J gave up 1 base, with 17 bases separating them. Germline-derived CDR1 and CDR2 are SEHNR and FQNEAQ (reference sequence). The CDR3 here is CASSNTGWRQNTEAFF. The CDR3 DNA is TGTGCCAGCAGCAATACAGGCTGGAGACAGAACACTGAAGCTTTCTTT.

This chain links TRBV20-1 with TRBJ1-3; D is unclear. Germline V gene lookup returns CDR1 DFQATT and CDR2 SNEGSKA (reference sequence). This CDR3 comprises 14 residues. Trimming removed 1 base from V and 4 bases from J, with 11 bases in between. The CDR3 protein is CSARAERRGNTIYF. Here the CDR3 DNA reads TGCAGTGCTAGAGCTGAAAGGAGAGGAAACACCATATATTTT.

This clonotype was observed a single time. J is TRBJ2-7 and V is TRBV29-1, with D perhaps matching TRBD1 or TRBD2 (7 bases each). The CDR3 runs to 14 residues. In germline, CDR1 is SQVTM, CDR2 ANQGSEA. V was shortened by 3 bases and J by 1 base, with 13 bases between the two germline ends. In DNA form, the CDR3 reads TGCAGCGTTGACAGCGGGACAGATTCCTACGAGCAGTACTTC. Translated: CSVDSGTDSYEQYF.

This clonotype was seen many times. V and J are TRBV7-2 and TRBJ1-2; a possible D gene is TRBD1 (5 bases). V gave up 1 base and J gave up 4 bases, with 10 bases separating them. CDR1 SGHTA and CDR2 FQGNSA come from the germline V gene. The CDR3 consists of 14 residues. The DNA for the CDR3 is TGTGCCAGCAGCTTAGTGACAGTGTCCTATGGCTACACCTTC. It yields the protein CASSLVTVSYGYTF.

The rearrangement joins TRBV20-1 to TRBJ1-2; no reliable D call. CDR1 is DFQATT and CDR2 is SNEGSKA in the germline V gene (reference sequence). The germline V and J ends were trimmed by 7 bases and 4 bases, with 7 bases remaining between them. CDR3 length equals 10 residues. CDR3 coding DNA: TGCAGTGGAGTAGCCTATGGCTACACCTTC. Amino acid sequence: CSGVAYGYTF.

This rearrangement joins TRBV5-1 to TRBJ1-2; the D gene is possibly TRBD1 (6 bases). The CDR3 runs to 15 residues. V gave up 4 bases and J gave up 3 bases, with 16 bases separating them. Germline assignment: CDR1 SGHRS and CDR2 YFSETQ. This CDR3 reads CASSLVTGTHYGYTF. In DNA, the CDR3 is TGCGCCAGCAGCCTCGTAACCGGGACACACTATGGCTACACCTTC.

The chain links TRBV7-2 to TRBJ1-2; no firm D call. Germline CDR1 and CDR2: SGHTA and FQGNSA. The CDR3 length is 14 residues. Trimming took 6 bases from V and 7 from J, leaving 18 bases between them. The CDR3 spells CASSYARAYAGYTF. The DNA for the CDR3 is TGTGCCAGCAGTTACGCACGGGCTTATGCTGGCTACACCTTC.

This chain uses TRBV6-1 with TRBJ2-7; the D call may be TRBD1 or TRBD2 (6 bases each). The germline V gene encodes CDR1 MNHNS and CDR2 SASEGT. V lost 6 bases and J 0 bases, leaving 15 bases between the germline ends. The CDR3 runs to 15 residues. The DNA of the CDR3 is TGTGCCAGCAGAACCGGGGGCTGGGGCTCCTACGAGCAGTACTTC. Translation gives CASRTGGWGSYEQYF.

As to this clonotype: A much larger clone differs from this one at a single base, so this may be a read error. The rearrangement links TRBV11-1 to TRBJ2-7; maybe TRBD2 (5 bases). The CDR3 is 16 amino acids. CDR1 SGHAT and CDR2 FQDESV come from the germline V gene (reference sequence). V lost 5 bases and J lost 1, with 18 bases in between. The CDR3 nucleotides read TGTGCCAGCAGCCATCCTAGGTGGGAGCTATCCTACGAGCAGTACTTC. Its translation is CASSHPRWELSYEQYF.